This paragraph covers one T cell receptor beta chain sequence. Profiled with immunoSEQ multiplex PCR; TCRdb holds only in-frame clones, not every one. The profile shows 50,000 to 70,000 clones, around 95% of them singletons. CDR1 SNHLY and CDR2 FYNNEI come from the germline V gene. The V segment lost 6 bases and the J segment 4 bases; nucleotides outside the gene matches: 9. The CDR3 is made up of 15 amino acids. This sample was included in a study of control samples from healthy donors and cancer patients. The chain has TRBV2 and TRBJ1-1; the match to TRBD1 covers 9 bases. What was sequenced was blood. This sequence originates from a woman between 18 and 29 years old in good health. The CDR3 DNA reads TGTGCCAGCAGGAGCCTCCGACAGGGGGTCACTGAAGCTTTCTTT. Protein: CASRSLRQGVTEAFF.